The 8 T cell receptor beta chains below come from one sample, sequenced in a study of blood T cell repertoires in COVID-19. Sequencing was performed with immunoSEQ multiplex PCR; in TCRdb, only in-frame clones are kept and a portion is missing. The sample yields 120,000 or so clones, approximately 87% seen once. The sequenced sample was peripheral blood. The receptors originated from a woman aged 55-69 years with acute or convalescent COVID-19.

The chain links TRBV30 to TRBJ2-3, with 7 bases matching TRBD1. Germline CDR1 GTSNPN, CDR2 SVGIG (reference sequence). The CDR3 runs 15 residues. V lost 0 bases to trimming and J lost 4 bases; unmatched junction nucleotides: 7. The CDR3 is CAWSVQQGSSDTQYF. The CDR3 DNA reads TGTGCCTGGAGTGTACAACAGGGGAGCTCAGATACGCAGTATTTT. Complete variable domain (other parts from reference TRBV30 and TRBJ2-3): SQTIHQWPATLVQPVGSPLSLECTVEGTSNPNLYWYRQAAGRGLQLLFYSVGIGQISSEVPQNLSASRPQDRQFILSSKKLLLSDSGFYLCAWSVQQGSSDTQYFGPGTRLTVL.

The chain couples TRBV4-2 to TRBJ1-3; D remains unclear. Germline CDR1 and CDR2: LGHNA and YNFKEQ. The CDR3 covers 15 residues. Trimming cost V 1 base and J 4 bases, with 11 bases left between them. In DNA, the CDR3 is TGTGCCAGCAGCCAAGTACGGGTTTCGGGAAACACCATATATTTT. Its protein product is CASSQVRVSGNTIYF.

The gene calls are TRBV6-5 and TRBJ1-6; D unclear. V lost 4 bases, J lost 7 bases, and 8 bases lay in between. The CDR3 runs 13 residues. The germline gives CDR1 MNHEY, CDR2 SVGAGI. The CDR3: CASSSLENSPLHF. CDR3 DNA: TGTGCCAGCAGTTCGCTTGAGAATTCACCCCTCCACTTT.

The chain combines TRBV5-6 with TRBJ2-5; TRBD2 aligns across 10 bases. The V segment lost 3 bases and the J segment 2 bases; nucleotides outside the gene matches: 4. The CDR3 has 15 amino acids. The germline gives CDR1 SGHDT, CDR2 YYEEEE. Here the CDR3 reads CASSYRTSGQETQYF. The CDR3 bases are TGTGCCAGCAGCTACCGGACTAGCGGACAAGAGACCCAGTACTTC. Full variable domain (remainder filled in from reference TRBV5-6 and TRBJ2-5): DAGVTQSPTHLIKTRGQQVTLRCSPKSGHDTVSWYQQALGQGPQFIFQYYEEEERQRGNFPDRFSGHQFPNYSSELNVNALLLGDSALYLCASSYRTSGQETQYFGPGTRLLVL.

The J gene is TRBJ1-2, the V gene TRBV14; D is perhaps TRBD1 (5 bases). CDR3 length: 13 amino acids. CDR1 is SGHDN, CDR2 FVKESK, per germline. The V end lost 2 bases, the J end lost 4 bases, and 8 bases lay between the germline ends. CDR3 DNA sequence: TGTGCCAGCAGCCAACGGACATTCTATGGCTACACCTTC. The encoded protein is CASSQRTFYGYTF. The full variable domain, in which reference TRBV14 and TRBJ1-2 provide the parts outside the CDR3, is EAGVTQFPSHSVIEKGQTVTLRCDPISGHDNLYWYRRVMGKEIKFLLHFVKESKQDESGMPNNRFLAERTGGTYSTLKVQPAELEDSGVYFCASSQRTFYGYTFGSGTRLTVV.

This clone occurred a few times. J is TRBJ2-3 and V is TRBV15; 7 nucleotides match TRBD1. CDR1 is LNHNV and CDR2 is YYDKDF in the germline V gene (reference sequence). Trimming took 2 bases from V and 1 from J; bases not matched to a gene: 6. The CDR3 contains 16 residues. CDR3 bases: TGTGCCACCAGCAGAAGGGGGCCCCTTGGCACAGATACGCAGTATTTT. Protein sequence: CATSRRGPLGTDTQYF.

This rearrangement joins TRBV2 to TRBJ1-4; the match to TRBD1 covers 9 bases. J lost 1 base, V lost 6 bases, and 6 bases had no gene match. CDR1 and CDR2 from the germline V gene are SNHLY and FYNNEI. The CDR3 runs 16 residues. The CDR3 reads CASRKTGGQTNEKLFF. CDR3 nucleotide sequence: TGTGCCAGCAGGAAGACAGGGGGGCAAACTAATGAAAAACTGTTTTTT.

The chain has TRBV7-9 and TRBJ1-1; 11 bases line up with TRBD1. With 2 bases clipped from V and 4 bases from J, the junction kept 6 bases outside the gene matches. The germline gives CDR1 SEHNR, CDR2 FQNEAQ (reference sequence). This CDR3 contains 16 residues. CDR3 amino acids: CASSLRGQGGTTEAFF. DNA for the CDR3: TGTGCCAGCAGCTTAAGGGGACAGGGGGGCACCACTGAAGCTTTCTTT.